The clone carrying this T cell receptor beta chain was picked up a small number of times. Sequenced by immunoSEQ multiplex PCR; TCRdb stores in-frame clones only, minus some. The table records about 83,000 clones, approximately 83% of them present only once. The source of the sample is a study of OX40 agonist ivuxolimab in advanced cancers. The material sequenced was CD4+ or CD8+ T cells sorted from blood, taken in a trial of the OX40 agonist ivuxolimab. This clonotype was obtained from an adult with an advanced solid tumor such as melanoma, head and neck, liver or kidney cancer.

DNA for the CDR3: TGTGCCAGCAGCCCCGCGGCCACAAGCTCCTACGAGCAGTACTTC. The encoded protein is CASSPAATSSYEQYF. The genes are TRBV4-2 and TRBJ2-7; D gene uncertain. V lost 4 bases and J lost 0, with 13 bases in between. Germline CDR1 is LGHNA and CDR2 is YNFKEQ. The CDR3 extends over 15 amino acids.